The rows below give T cell receptor beta chains drawn from one sample of a study of blood T cell repertoires in COVID-19. The protocol was immunoSEQ multiplex PCR, while the TCRdb copy is restricted to in-frame clones and leaves out a portion. The sample has approximately 170,000 clones, approximately 82% seen once. The sample taken for sequencing was peripheral blood. All receptors derive from a woman aged 70-85 years who had recovered from COVID-19. CDR3s include the opening cysteine and the closing phenylalanine or tryptophan. Each record gives: clone size, V gene, J gene, D gene, CDR3 DNA, CDR3 protein. The D gene is left open where the match is weak. Clone size is stated in some rows and not others, as once, few, many or a class when expanded.

NA	TRBV7-7	TRBJ2-5	NA	TGTGCCAGCAGCTTAGCGGGGCGGCAAGAGACCCAGTACTTC	CASSLAGRQETQYF
NA	TRBV27	TRBJ2-2	TRBD2	TGTGCCAGCAGTTTATGGGCGGGAGGGGTGAACACCGGGGAGCTGTTTTTT	CASSLWAGGVNTGELFF
few	TRBV5-4	TRBJ2-5	NA	TGTGCCAGCAGCTCCCGGCGAGGGCAAGAGACCCAGTACTTC	CASSSRRGQETQYF
NA	TRBV25-1	TRBJ2-1	NA	TGTGCCTCCGGGTTTTCGGGCAATGAGCAGTTCTTC	CASGFSGNEQFF
once	TRBV12-5	TRBJ2-5	TRBD2	TGTGCTAGTGGACCCCCGGGACTAGCGGGCCGTTTGTACTTC	CASGPPGLAGRLYF
NA	TRBV5-4	TRBJ1-1	TRBD1	TGTGCCAGCAGCTCTAACAGGGGGCGAACTGAAGCTTTCTTT	CASSSNRGRTEAFF
NA	TRBV18	TRBJ1-5	NA	TGTGCCAGCTCACCACCGGCGGGTCAGCCCCAGCATTTT	CASSPPAGQPQHF
few	TRBV2	TRBJ2-5	NA	TGTGCCAGCAGTCGGGAGACCCAGTACTTC	CASSRETQYF
NA	TRBV5-4	TRBJ2-3	TRBD2	TGTGCCAGCAGCCAAGCGGGGGCGGGGGATACGCAGTATTTT	CASSQAGAGDTQYF
NA	TRBV15	TRBJ1-4	NA	TGTGCCACCAGCAGACCCCGGGGGGGGGCACTGGGCCAACTTAATGAAAAACTGTTTTTT	CATSRPRGGALGQLNEKLFF
NA	TRBV5-8	TRBJ2-7	TRBD1	TGTGCCAGCAGCCCCGGGACAGGGAGTCTCCCTACCTACGAGCAGTACTTC	CASSPGTGSLPTYEQYF
NA	TRBV6-5	TRBJ1-1	NA	TGTGCCAGCAGTTTCCAGGGCCTGAACACTGAAGCTTTCTTT	CASSFQGLNTEAFF
NA	TRBV28	TRBJ2-5	NA	TGTGCCAGCAGTTTATTGGGGAGGGAGACCCAGTACTTC	CASSLLGRETQYF
NA	TRBV30	TRBJ1-2	NA	TGTGCCTGGAGGCCAGGAGCCCGACAGGCCACCAACCATGGCTACACCTTC	CAWRPGARQATNHGYTF
NA	TRBV3-1/TRBV3-2	TRBJ2-7	TRBD1	TGTGCCAGCAGCACCGGGACAGGACTATTAATGGGGGAGCAGTACTTC	CASSTGTGLLMGEQYF
NA	TRBV5-1	TRBJ1-2	NA	TGCGCCAGCAGCCCCGAGGCCCCTAACTATGGCTACACCTTC	CASSPEAPNYGYTF
NA	TRBV14	TRBJ1-4	NA	TGTGCCAGCAGCCAAGATACAGCTTCGGAACCCAGGGAAAAACTGTTTTTT	CASSQDTASEPREKLFF
NA	TRBV4-2	TRBJ1-2	NA	TGTGCCAGCAGCCGGGCAGAAAACTATGGCTACACCTTC	CASSRAENYGYTF
NA	TRBV2	TRBJ2-3	TRBD2	TGTGCCAGCAGTGGGGACTACACAGATACGCAGTATTTT	CASSGDYTDTQYF
once	TRBV19	TRBJ2-5	TRBD1	TGTGCCAGTCGCAACCGGGACAGGAGTGAGACCCAGTACTTC	CASRNRDRSETQYF
NA	TRBV18	TRBJ2-5	TRBD2	TGTGCCAGCTCACCAAACCCGACGAGCCGGGAGGGGACCCAGTACTTC	CASSPNPTSREGTQYF
NA	TRBV7-2	TRBJ2-3	TRBD1	TGTGCCAGCACCTCGGGACAGGGGGCAGATACGCAGTATTTT	CASTSGQGADTQYF
few	TRBV18	TRBJ2-3	TRBD2	TGTGCCAGCTCACCGATCGGGACTAGAGATACGCAGTATTTT	CASSPIGTRDTQYF
NA	TRBV6-5	TRBJ1-4	NA	TGTGCCAGCAGTTACTCCGGCGGGCCTCGGGTTGAAAAACTGTTTTTT	CASSYSGGPRVEKLFF
NA	TRBV18	TRBJ1-5	TRBD1	TGTGCCAGCTCGCGGAACCGGGACAGTGTGGGGCAGCCCCAGCATTTT	CASSRNRDSVGQPQHF
NA	TRBV5-1	TRBJ2-7	NA	TGCGCCAGCAGCTTGTTTCCGAGACTATCGATGGGCGAGCAGTACTTC	CASSLFPRLSMGEQYF
NA	TRBV2	TRBJ1-5	NA	TGTGCCAGCAGCGGCCCGGGGTCGGGGGGTAATCAGCCCCAGCATTTT	CASSGPGSGGNQPQHF
few	TRBV29-1	TRBJ2-2	NA	TGCAGCGCCCACAGGCGGGGCACCGGGGAGCTGTTTTTT	CSAHRRGTGELFF
few	TRBV6-2/TRBV6-3	TRBJ2-5	NA	TGTGCCAGCAGTTACGCGGGATTCGAGACCCAGTACTTC	CASSYAGFETQYF
NA	TRBV29-1	TRBJ2-7	NA	TGCAGCGTTGTGGGCCGCTACTACGAGCAGTACTTC	CSVVGRYYEQYF
NA	TRBV2	TRBJ1-6	NA	TGTGCCAACCAACAGGGTGGGAGCTCCTATAATTCACCCCTCCACTTT	CANQQGGSSYNSPLHF
once	TRBV9	TRBJ2-1	TRBD1	TGTGCGCGACAGGGCCCCAACAATGAGCAGTTCTTC	CARQGPNNEQFF
NA	TRBV19	TRBJ1-1	NA	TGTGCCAGCACCAGGACACCAAAGGAAGCTTTCTTT	CASTRTPKEAFF
NA	TRBV7-9	TRBJ2-6	NA	TGTGCCAGCAGCCTCCGGTATCCTGGGGCCAACGTCCTGACTTTC	CASSLRYPGANVLTF
few	TRBV20-1	TRBJ2-7	TRBD1	TGCAGTGCTAGTTCGAGGACAGGAACAGTGTCCTACGAGCAGTACTTC	CSASSRTGTVSYEQYF
NA	TRBV6-2/TRBV6-3	TRBJ2-7	TRBD2	TGTGCCAGCAGTTACCCCCTGGGACTAGCCTTATACGAGCAGTACTTC	CASSYPLGLALYEQYF
NA	TRBV18	TRBJ2-1	TRBD2	TGTGCCAGCTCACCACCGCAGGGAGGGGAGGATGAGCAGTTCTTC	CASSPPQGGEDEQFF
NA	TRBV3-1/TRBV3-2	TRBJ2-7	NA	TGTGCCAGCAGCCCTAGCGTCCTATCCTACGAGCAGTACTTC	CASSPSVLSYEQYF
NA	TRBV27	TRBJ1-5	NA	TGTGCCAGCGCGCCGGGGGGGGTCCGCAATCAGCCCCAGCATTTT	CASAPGGVRNQPQHF